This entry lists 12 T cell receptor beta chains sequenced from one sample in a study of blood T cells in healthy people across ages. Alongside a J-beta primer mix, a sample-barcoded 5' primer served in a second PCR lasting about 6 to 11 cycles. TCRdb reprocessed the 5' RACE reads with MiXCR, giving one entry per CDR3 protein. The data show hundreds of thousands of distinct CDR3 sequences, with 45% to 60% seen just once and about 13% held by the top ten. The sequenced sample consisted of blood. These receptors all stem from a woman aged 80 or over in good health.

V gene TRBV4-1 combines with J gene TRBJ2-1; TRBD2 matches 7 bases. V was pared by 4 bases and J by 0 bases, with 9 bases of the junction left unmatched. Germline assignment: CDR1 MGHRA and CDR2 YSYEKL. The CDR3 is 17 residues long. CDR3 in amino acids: CASSPWAPSGSYNEQFF. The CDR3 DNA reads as TGCGCCAGCAGCCCCTGGGCCCCTAGCGGCTCCTACAATGAGCAGTTCTTC.

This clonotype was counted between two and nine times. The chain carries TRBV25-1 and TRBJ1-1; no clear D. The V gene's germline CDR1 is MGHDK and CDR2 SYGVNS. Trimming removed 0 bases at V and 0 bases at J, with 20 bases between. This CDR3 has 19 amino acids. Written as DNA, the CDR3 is TGTGCCAGCAGTGAATACGCGAACGCTAACCCATACATGAACACTGAAGCTTTCTTT. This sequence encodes CASSEYANANPYMNTEAFF.

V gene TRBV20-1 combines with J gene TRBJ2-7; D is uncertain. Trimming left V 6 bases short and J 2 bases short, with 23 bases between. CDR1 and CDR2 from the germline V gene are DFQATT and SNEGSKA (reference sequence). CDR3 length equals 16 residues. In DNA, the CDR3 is TGCAGTGCAAATACGTATAAGGCCTCGGGCCCCTACGAGCAGTACTTC. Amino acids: CSANTYKASGPYEQYF.

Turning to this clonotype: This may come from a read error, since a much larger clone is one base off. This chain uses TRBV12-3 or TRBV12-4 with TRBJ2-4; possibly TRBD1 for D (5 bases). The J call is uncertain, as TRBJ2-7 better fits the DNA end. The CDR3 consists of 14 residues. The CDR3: CASSVNQGRGEQYF. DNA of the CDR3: TGTGCCAGCAGTGTGAATCAGGGCAGAGGCGAGCAGTACTTC.

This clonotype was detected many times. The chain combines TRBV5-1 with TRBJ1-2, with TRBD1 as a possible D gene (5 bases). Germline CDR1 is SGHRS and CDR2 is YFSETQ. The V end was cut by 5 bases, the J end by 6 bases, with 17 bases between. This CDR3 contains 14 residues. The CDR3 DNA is TGCGCCAGCAGTCTGGACATCTCAGCGGATGGCTACACCTTC. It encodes CASSLDISADGYTF.

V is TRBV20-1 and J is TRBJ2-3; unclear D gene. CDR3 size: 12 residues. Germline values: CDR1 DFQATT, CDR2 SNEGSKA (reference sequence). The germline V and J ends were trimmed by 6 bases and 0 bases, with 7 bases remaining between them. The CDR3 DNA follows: TGCAGTGCCCTGACTAGCACAGATACGCAGTATTTT. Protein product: CSALTSTDTQYF.

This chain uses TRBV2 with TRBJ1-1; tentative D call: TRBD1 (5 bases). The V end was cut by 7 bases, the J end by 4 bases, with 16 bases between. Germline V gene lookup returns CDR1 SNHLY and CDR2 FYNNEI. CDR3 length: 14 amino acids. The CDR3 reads CASITAGRVTEAFF. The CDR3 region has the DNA TGTGCCAGCATCACCGCGGGCAGGGTCACTGAAGCTTTCTTT.

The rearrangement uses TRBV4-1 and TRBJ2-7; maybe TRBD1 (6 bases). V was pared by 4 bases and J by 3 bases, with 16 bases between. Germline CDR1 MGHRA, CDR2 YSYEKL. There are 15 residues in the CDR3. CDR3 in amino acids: CASSPRTVEVYEQYF. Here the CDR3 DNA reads TGCGCCAGCAGCCCCCGGACAGTTGAGGTCTACGAGCAGTACTTC.

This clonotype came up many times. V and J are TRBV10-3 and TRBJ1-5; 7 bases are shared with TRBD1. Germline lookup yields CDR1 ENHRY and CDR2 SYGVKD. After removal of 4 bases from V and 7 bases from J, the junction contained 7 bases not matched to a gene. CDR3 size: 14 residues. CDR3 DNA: TGTGCCATCAGTGGCCAGGGGGAGGGACAGCCCCAGCATTTT. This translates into CAISGQGEGQPQHF.

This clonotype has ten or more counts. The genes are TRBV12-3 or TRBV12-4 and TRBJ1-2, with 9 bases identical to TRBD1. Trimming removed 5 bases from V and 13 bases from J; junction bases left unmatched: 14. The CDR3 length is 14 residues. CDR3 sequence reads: CASSKPGQGRVFTF. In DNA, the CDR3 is TGTGCCAGCAGTAAACCGGGACAGGGTCGAGTTTTCACCTTC.

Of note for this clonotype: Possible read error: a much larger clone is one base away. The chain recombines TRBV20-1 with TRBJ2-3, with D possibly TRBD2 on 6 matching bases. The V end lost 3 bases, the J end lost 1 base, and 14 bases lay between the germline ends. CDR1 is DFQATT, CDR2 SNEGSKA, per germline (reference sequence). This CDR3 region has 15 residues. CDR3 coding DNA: TGCAGTGCTAGTAGTCGGAGGGATGGCACAGATACGCAGTATTTT. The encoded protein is CSASSRRDGTDTQYF.

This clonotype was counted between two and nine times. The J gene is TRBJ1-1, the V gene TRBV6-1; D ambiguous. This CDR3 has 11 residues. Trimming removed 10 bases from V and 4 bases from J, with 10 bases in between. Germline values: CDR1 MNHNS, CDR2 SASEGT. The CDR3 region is CATSKGTEAFF. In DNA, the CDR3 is TGTGCCACCTCGAAGGGCACTGAAGCTTTCTTT.